Following are 19 T cell receptor beta chains from one sample sequenced in a study of cytomegalovirus exposure and HLA in healthy donors. PCR used 60 Vbeta primers and 13 Jbeta primers. Assay used: immunoSEQ multiplex PCR; TCRdb lists only in-frame clones, some missing. The repertoire holds 85,000 to 120,000 clones, with about two thirds as singletons. Specimen: PBMCs. The receptors shown here come from a boy younger than 18 in good health and CMV-seronegative.

This sequence joins TRBV2 and TRBJ2-3, with no clear D. Germline-derived CDR1 and CDR2 are SNHLY and FYNNEI. The CDR3 sequence is 14 residues long. V lost 7 bases and J lost 2, with 13 bases in between. The CDR3 is CASTGLTITDTQYF. DNA of the CDR3: TGTGCCAGCACCGGCCTTACTATCACAGATACGCAGTATTTT. The entire variable domain, with the rest obtained from reference TRBV2 and TRBJ2-3, is as follows: EPEVTQTPSHQVTQMGQEVILRCVPISNHLYFYWYRQILGQKVEFLVSFYNNEISEKSEIFDDQFSVERPDGSNFTLKIRSTKLEDSAMYFCASTGLTITDTQYFGPGTRLTVL.

The V and J genes are TRBV5-6 and TRBJ2-7; 9 bases map to TRBD1. CDR1 SGHDT and CDR2 YYEEEE come from the germline V gene. After removal of 4 bases from V and 3 bases from J, the junction contained 5 bases not matched to a gene. The CDR3 has 14 residues. Written as DNA, the CDR3 is TGTGCCAGCAGCCGGGACAGGGAGAACTACGAGCAGTACTTC. It translates to CASSRDRENYEQYF.

The gene calls are TRBV28 and TRBJ1-2; the D gene is possibly TRBD1 (5 bases). V lost 6 bases and J 6 bases, leaving 8 bases between the germline ends. The CDR3 has 11 amino acids. Germline-derived CDR1 and CDR2 are MDHEN and SYDVKM. CDR3: CASRETDGYTF. DNA for the CDR3: TGTGCCAGCAGGGAGACAGATGGCTACACCTTC.

This clone turned up a few times. The V gene is TRBV6-6, the J gene TRBJ2-7, with 7 bases identical to TRBD1. The CDR3 is made up of 13 amino acids. Trimming cost V 5 bases and J 3 bases; bases outside gene matches: 4. Germline CDR1 and CDR2: MNHNY and SVGAGI (reference sequence). The CDR3 nucleotides are TGTGCCAGCAGTATAAGGGACAGCTACGAGCAGTACTTC. Residues: CASSIRDSYEQYF.

The V call is TRBV28, the J call TRBJ2-7, with a tentative D call TRBD1 (6 bases). The CDR3 has 15 residues. V was clipped by 5 bases and J by 5 bases, with 19 bases between them. Germline V gives CDR1 MDHEN, CDR2 SYDVKM. The CDR3 bases are TGTGCCAGCAGTCCTTACCTGGGGGCCCTCGACGAGCAGTACTTC. This translates into CASSPYLGALDEQYF.

The DNA for the CDR3 is TGTGCCAGCAGCTTCCCTTGGGCAGGGGGCACAGATACGCAGTATTTT. This encodes CASSFPWAGGTDTQYF. The gene calls are TRBV28 and TRBJ2-3; weak D call: TRBD1 (6 bases). Germline loops: CDR1 MDHEN, CDR2 SYDVKM. V lost 6 bases to trimming and J lost 1 base, with 17 bases between them. This CDR3 contains 16 residues.

This clone was found once. V usage is TRBV28 and J usage is TRBJ1-5; 7 bases align to TRBD1. The CDR3 loop spans 14 amino acids. Trimming at V came to 3 bases and at J to 7 bases, leaving 6 bases not matched to a gene. Germline CDR1 is MDHEN and CDR2 is SYDVKM. For the CDR3, the DNA is TGTGCCAGCAGTTTGACAGGGTTGTGGCAGCCCCAGCATTTT. It encodes CASSLTGLWQPQHF.

The chain is built from TRBV28 and TRBJ1-5, with TRBD1 as a possible D gene (5 bases). The germline V and J ends were trimmed by 4 bases and 2 bases, with 15 bases remaining between them. The CDR3 sequence is 16 residues long. Germline V gene lookup returns CDR1 MDHEN and CDR2 SYDVKM. The CDR3 spells CASSSTGRVGNQPQHF. The CDR3 DNA follows: TGTGCCAGCAGTTCCACGGGCAGGGTCGGCAATCAGCCCCAGCATTTT.

This chain joins TRBV27 and TRBJ2-5, with D perhaps matching TRBD2 (5 bases). Germline values: CDR1 MNHEY, CDR2 SMNVEV (reference sequence). Deletions cut 0 bases from V and 3 bases from J, with 5 bases between. CDR3 length: 13 amino acids. CDR3 nucleotides: TGTGCCAGCAGTTTATCGAGGGAAGAGACCCAGTACTTC. Translation: CASSLSREETQYF.

The chain has TRBV27 and TRBJ1-3; 10 bases are a match to TRBD1. The trim removed 8 bases at V and 2 bases at J, leaving 3 bases unmatched. The CDR3 length is 14 residues. Germline-derived CDR1 and CDR2 are MNHEY and SMNVEV (reference sequence). DNA for the CDR3: TGTGCCAGCTCGACAGGGGGCCCTGGAAACACCATATATTTT. Translation gives CASSTGGPGNTIYF.

V and J are TRBV2 and TRBJ1-1; no definite D call. The V gene lost 6 bases and the J gene lost 3 bases, with 14 bases spanning the gap. This CDR3 region has 14 residues. The germline CDR1 and CDR2 sequences are SNHLY and FYNNEI. The DNA of the CDR3 is TGTGCCAGCAGGTCTGAGGCGGGTCACACTGAAGCTTTCTTT. It specifies CASRSEAGHTEAFF.

The J gene is TRBJ2-1, the V gene TRBV9; a weak D match, TRBD1 (5 bases). Trimming shortened V by 3 bases and J by 6 bases, and 10 bases separated the two germline ends. Germline V gene lookup returns CDR1 SGDLS and CDR2 YYNGEE. The CDR3 runs to 13 residues. CDR3 loop: CASSGQGTNEQFF. The CDR3 DNA follows: TGTGCCAGCAGCGGTCAGGGTACCAATGAGCAGTTCTTC.

This clone was counted once. This chain joins TRBV6-1 and TRBJ1-1, with a weak D call TRBD1 (5 bases). CDR3 size: 13 residues. V was shortened by 4 bases and J by 7 bases, with 13 bases between the two germline ends. CDR1 and CDR2 (germline): MNHNS, SASEGT. This chain's CDR3 is CASSADSRFEAFF. The CDR3 region has the DNA TGTGCCAGCAGTGCCGACAGCCGCTTTGAAGCTTTCTTT.

CDR3 sequence reads: CASSYGSGLGYTF. CDR3 DNA: TGTGCCAGCAGTTACGGGTCCGGGTTAGGCTACACCTTC. This chain links TRBV6-5 with TRBJ1-2; no reliable D call. V was shortened by 2 bases and J by 8 bases, with 12 bases between the two germline ends. Germline V gene data show CDR1 as MNHEY and CDR2 as SVGAGI. The CDR3 runs 13 residues.

The chain carries TRBV5-1 and TRBJ2-2; D ambiguous. Germline CDR1 reads SGHRS; CDR2 reads YFSETQ. The V end was cut by 3 bases, the J end by 0 bases, with 6 bases between. The CDR3 loop spans 14 amino acids. This chain's CDR3 is CASSSPANTGELFF. In DNA, the CDR3 is TGCGCCAGCAGCTCGCCGGCGAACACCGGGGAGCTGTTTTTT.

This clone appeared a single time. The chain uses TRBV4-1 and TRBJ2-1; 10 bases are shared with TRBD2. CDR1 MGHRA and CDR2 YSYEKL come from the germline V gene. V trimming: 0 bases; J trimming: 0 bases; junction bases outside the gene matches: 5. The CDR3 extends over 18 amino acids. The CDR3 loop reads CASSQEGSGGRSYNEQFF. CDR3 sequence (DNA): TGCGCCAGCAGCCAAGAGGGTAGCGGGGGGCGCTCCTACAATGAGCAGTTCTTC.

The chain uses TRBV5-4 and TRBJ2-2; 7 bases map to TRBD1. The CDR3 loop spans 16 amino acids. V dropped 3 bases and J dropped 4; count of bases not matched to a gene: 9. Germline loops: CDR1 SGHNT, CDR2 YYREEE (reference sequence). CDR3 sequence reads: CASSSSRAGGTGELFF. The CDR3 DNA reads TGTGCCAGCAGCTCCAGCAGGGCAGGGGGCACCGGGGAGCTGTTTTTT.

This chain joins TRBV11-3 and TRBJ1-1; weak D call: TRBD1 (6 bases). The CDR3 covers 15 residues. Germline V lookup: CDR1 SGHNT, CDR2 YENEEA. Trimming shortened V by 5 bases and J by 2 bases, and 15 bases separated the two germline ends. The DNA of the CDR3 is TGTGCCAGCAGCCCCAGCAGGGGCCAAAACACTGAAGCTTTCTTT. Amino acids: CASSPSRGQNTEAFF.

This clone was detected only a few times. V gene TRBV20-1 combines with J gene TRBJ2-7, with D tentatively TRBD2 (5 bases). Germline lookup yields CDR1 DFQATT and CDR2 SNEGSKA (reference sequence). V was shortened by 3 bases and J by 7 bases, with 10 bases between the two germline ends. There are 11 residues in the CDR3. The CDR3 loop reads CSASPGEEQYF. Here the CDR3 DNA reads TGCAGTGCTAGTCCCGGGGAGGAGCAGTACTTC.